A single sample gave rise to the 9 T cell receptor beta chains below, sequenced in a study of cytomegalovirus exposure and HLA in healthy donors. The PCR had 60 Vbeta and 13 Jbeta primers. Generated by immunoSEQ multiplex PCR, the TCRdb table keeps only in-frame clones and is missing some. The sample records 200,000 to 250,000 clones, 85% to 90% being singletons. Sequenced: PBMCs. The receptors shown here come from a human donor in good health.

The CDR3 bases are TGTGCCAGCAGCTTATATGGACAGGTAGAGACTGAAGCTTTCTTT. Amino acids: CASSLYGQVETEAFF. The gene calls are TRBV7-8 and TRBJ1-1; TRBD1 agrees at 7 bases. The germline V gene has CDR1 SGHVS and CDR2 FQNEAQ. This CDR3 is built from 15 residues. J gave up 5 bases and V 2 bases, and 8 bases lay outside the gene matches.

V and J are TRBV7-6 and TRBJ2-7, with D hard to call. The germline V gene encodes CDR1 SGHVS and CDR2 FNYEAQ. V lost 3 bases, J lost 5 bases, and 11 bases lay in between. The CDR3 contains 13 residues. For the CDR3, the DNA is TGTGCCAGCAGCTTGTTTGCTCAGGACGAGCAGTACTTC. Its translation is CASSLFAQDEQYF.

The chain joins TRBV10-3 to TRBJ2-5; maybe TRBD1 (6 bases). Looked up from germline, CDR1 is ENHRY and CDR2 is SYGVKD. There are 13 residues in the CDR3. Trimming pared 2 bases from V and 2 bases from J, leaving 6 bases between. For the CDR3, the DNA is TGTGCCATCAGTGAGGGACAGCAAGAGACCCAGTACTTC. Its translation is CAISEGQQETQYF.

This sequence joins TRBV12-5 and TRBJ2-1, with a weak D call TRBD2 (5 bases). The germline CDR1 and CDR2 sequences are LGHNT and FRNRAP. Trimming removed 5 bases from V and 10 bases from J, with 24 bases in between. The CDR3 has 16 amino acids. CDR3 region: CASGTSRRARLYEQFF. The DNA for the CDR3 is TGTGCTAGTGGTACCAGCCGGCGGGCCCGCCTTTACGAGCAGTTCTTC.

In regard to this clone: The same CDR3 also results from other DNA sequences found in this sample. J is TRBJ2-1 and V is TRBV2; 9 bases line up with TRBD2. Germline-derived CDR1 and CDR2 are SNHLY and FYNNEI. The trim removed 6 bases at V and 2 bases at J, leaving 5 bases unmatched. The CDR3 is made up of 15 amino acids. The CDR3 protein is CASSETSGAYNEQFF. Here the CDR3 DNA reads TGTGCCAGCAGCGAGACTAGCGGTGCCTACAATGAGCAGTTCTTC.

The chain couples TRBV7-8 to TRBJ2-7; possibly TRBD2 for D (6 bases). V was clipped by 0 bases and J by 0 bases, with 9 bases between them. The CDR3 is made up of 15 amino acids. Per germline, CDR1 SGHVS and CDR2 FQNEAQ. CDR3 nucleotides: TGTGCCAGCAGCTTAGCGCCCGGGAGCTCCTACGAGCAGTACTTC. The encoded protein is CASSLAPGSSYEQYF.

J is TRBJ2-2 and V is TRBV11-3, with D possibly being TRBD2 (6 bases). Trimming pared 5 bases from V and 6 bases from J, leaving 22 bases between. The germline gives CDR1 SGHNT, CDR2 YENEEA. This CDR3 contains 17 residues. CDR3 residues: CASSRLINGRSPGELFF. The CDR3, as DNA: TGTGCCAGCAGCCGATTGATAAACGGGAGAAGCCCCGGGGAGCTGTTTTTT.

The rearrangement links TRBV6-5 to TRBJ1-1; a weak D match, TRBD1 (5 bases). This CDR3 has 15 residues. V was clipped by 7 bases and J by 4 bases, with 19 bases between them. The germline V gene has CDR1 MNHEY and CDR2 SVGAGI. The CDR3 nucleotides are TGTGCCAGCACTCTACGATCGGGGGTGGGCACTGAAGCTTTCTTT. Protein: CASTLRSGVGTEAFF.

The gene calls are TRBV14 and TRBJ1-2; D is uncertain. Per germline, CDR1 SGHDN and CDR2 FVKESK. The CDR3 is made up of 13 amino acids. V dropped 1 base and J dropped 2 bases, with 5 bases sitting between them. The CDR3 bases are TGTGCCAGCAGCCAAGTTCAGAACTATGGCTACACCTTC. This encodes CASSQVQNYGYTF. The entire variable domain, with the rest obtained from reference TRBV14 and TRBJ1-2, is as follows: EAGVTQFPSHSVIEKGQTVTLRCDPISGHDNLYWYRRVMGKEIKFLLHFVKESKQDESGMPNNRFLAERTGGTYSTLKVQPAELEDSGVYFCASSQVQNYGYTFGSGTRLTVV.